This T cell receptor (beta chain) was identified in a study of cytomegalovirus exposure and HLA in healthy donors. PCR amplification relied on 60 Vbeta primers (plus 13 Jbeta primers). Only in-frame clones appear in the TCRdb table, and some are missing; sequencing was by immunoSEQ multiplex PCR. The sample has around 130,000 clones; 74% are singletons. Germline V gene sequence: CDR1 GTSNPN, CDR2 SVGIG (reference sequence). This CDR3 has 13 amino acids. With 0 bases removed from V and 5 bases from J, the gap between germline ends came to 10 bases. This clone was seen once. V and J are TRBV30 and TRBJ1-1; D remains unclear. The source material was PBMCs. The sequence derives from a middle-aged man in good health and CMV-seropositive. The DNA of the CDR3 is TGTGCCTGGAGTGTAACGGGGAGGACTGAAGCTTTCTTT. This encodes CAWSVTGRTEAFF.